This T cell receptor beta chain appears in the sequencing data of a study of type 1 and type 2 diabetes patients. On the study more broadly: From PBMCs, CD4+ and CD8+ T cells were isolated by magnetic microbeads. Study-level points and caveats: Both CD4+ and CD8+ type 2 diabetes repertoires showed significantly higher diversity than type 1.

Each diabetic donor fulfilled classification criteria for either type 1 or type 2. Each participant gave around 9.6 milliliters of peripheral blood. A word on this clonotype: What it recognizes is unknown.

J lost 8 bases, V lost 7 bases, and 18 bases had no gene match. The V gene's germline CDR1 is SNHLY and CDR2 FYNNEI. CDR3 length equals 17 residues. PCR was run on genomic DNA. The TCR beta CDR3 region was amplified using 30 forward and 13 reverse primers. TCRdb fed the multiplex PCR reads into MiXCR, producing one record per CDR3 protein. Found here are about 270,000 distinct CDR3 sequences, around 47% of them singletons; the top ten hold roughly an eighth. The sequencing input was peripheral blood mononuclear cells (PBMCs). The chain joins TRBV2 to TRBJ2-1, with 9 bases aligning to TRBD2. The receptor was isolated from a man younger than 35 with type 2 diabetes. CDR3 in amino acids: CASKKWYLAGRLDEQFF. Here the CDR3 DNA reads TGTGCCAGCAAAAAGTGGTATCTAGCGGGAAGGTTGGATGAGCAGTTCTTC.